This TCR beta chain originates from a study of T cells in Graves' hyperthyroidism and ophthalmopathy. Notes on the study in general: In blood, most of the thyroid clonotypes expanded above 0.001 were also present. Separating ophthalmopathy from stable hyperthyroidism was achieved by a 13 V-J model.

Amplified TCR beta CDR3 regions derived from RNA transcripts. A set of HTBI primers served as the primers for a first-round RT-PCR of the TCR CDR3. MiXCR was run by TCRdb on the multiplex PCR reads, yielding one entry per CDR3 protein. Of about 640,000 distinct CDR3 sequences listed, around 21% are singletons. Active moderate-to-severe ophthalmopathy, Clinical Activity Score at least 3, NOSPECS at least 4, under 3 months' duration. Reasons for excluding patients were uncontrolled infection, other autoimmune disease, pregnancy or lactation. As regards this clonotype: What it binds is not known. A junction boundary mismatches the germline segment, possibly from a read error.

The CDR3 runs to 14 residues. CDR1 and CDR2 from the germline V gene are SGHTS and YDEGEE. The V and J genes are TRBV5-8 and TRBJ2-3, with D perhaps being TRBD1 or TRBD2 (5 bases each). This TCR came from a man under 40 with Graves' ophthalmopathy. The material sequenced was blood. The CDR3 loop is CAGSRGPDTDTQYF. CDR3 nucleotide sequence: TGTGCCGGCAGCCGGGGACCAGACACAGATACGCAGTATTTT.